A selection of T cell receptor beta chains follows, all from one sample in a study of blood T cells in healthy people across ages. TCRdb itself ran the 5' RACE reads through MiXCR, one entry per CDR3 protein. The data contain some 700,000 distinct CDR3 sequences, roughly two fifths of them seen just once; the ten biggest clones take up around a fifth. Sequenced sample: blood. The receptors were gathered from a woman aged 60-70 years in good health. Both conserved end residues are part of each CDR3. A D gene is named only where the DNA matches it firmly. Clone size is shown for a subset of rows, as once, few, many or a class of expanded clone.

length: 15; J: TRBJ2-4; size: many; V: TRBV28; D: TRBD2; DNA: TGTGCCAGCAGTTTAGCCGGGAGGGCCAAAAACATTCAGTACTTC; CDR3: CASSLAGRAKNIQYF
length: 14; J: TRBJ1-2; size: .; V: TRBV25-1; D: .; DNA: TGTGCCAGCACCGGGACAACTACTAACTATGGCTACACCTTC; CDR3: CASTGTTTNYGYTF
length: 15; J: TRBJ1-4; size: .; V: TRBV20-1; D: TRBD1; DNA: TGCAGTGCTAGTCGGACAGGCTCAACTAATGAAAAACTGTTTTTT; CDR3: CSASRTGSTNEKLFF
length: 14; J: TRBJ2-7; size: .; V: TRBV18; D: TRBD1; DNA: TGTGCCAGCTCACCCCGGGACAGTGCCTACGAGCAGTACTTC; CDR3: CASSPRDSAYEQYF
length: 15; J: TRBJ2-2; size: .; V: TRBV25-1; D: TRBD1; DNA: TGTGCCAGCAGTGTCCGACAGGGCCTTGACGGGGAGCTGTTTTTT; CDR3: CASSVRQGLDGELFF
length: 14; J: TRBJ1-4; size: .; V: TRBV5-1; D: .; DNA: TGCGCCAGCAGCCCCGGGTGGGACGATGAAAAACTGTTTTTT; CDR3: CASSPGWDDEKLFF
length: 14; J: TRBJ2-5; size: few; V: TRBV5-1; D: TRBD1; DNA: TGCGCCAGCTTTCCAGGGGGTTCCACCGGGGAGCAGTACTTC; CDR3: CASFPGGSTGEQYF
length: 13; J: TRBJ2-7; size: .; V: TRBV5-1; D: .; DNA: TGCGCCAGCAGTGTGTCCGGGACTTACGAGCAGTACTTC; CDR3: CASSVSGTYEQYF
length: 13; J: TRBJ2-7; size: .; V: TRBV30; D: .; DNA: TGTGCCTGGAGTGGCGGTCCGGGCTACGAGCAGTACTTC; CDR3: CAWSGGPGYEQYF
length: 16; J: TRBJ2-2; size: .; V: TRBV18; D: .; DNA: TGTGCCAGCTCACCACCGGGCAGCTCGAACACCGGGGAGCTGTTTTTT; CDR3: CASSPPGSSNTGELFF
length: 18; J: TRBJ1-2; size: .; V: TRBV5-6; D: TRBD1; DNA: TGTGCCAGCAGCGTCCGGGACAGGGGGCTTATACCACCCTATGGCTACACCTTC; CDR3: CASSVRDRGLIPPYGYTF
length: 13; J: TRBJ2-1; size: .; V: TRBV11-2; D: .; DNA: TGTGCCAGCGGGGCCACCCCCGACAATGAGCAGTTCTTC; CDR3: CASGATPDNEQFF
length: 14; J: TRBJ2-7; size: .; V: TRBV6-6; D: .; DNA: TGTGCCAGCAGTTACTCGCAAGGGGCCAACGAGCAGTACTTC; CDR3: CASSYSQGANEQYF
length: 16; J: TRBJ2-3; size: .; V: TRBV7-2; D: TRBD1; DNA: TGTGCCAGCAGCCTAACCCGGGACAGAGGCACAGATATGCAGTATTTT; CDR3: CASSLTRDRGTDMQYF
length: 13; J: TRBJ2-5; size: .; V: TRBV20-1; D: .; DNA: TGCAGTGCTAGTAATCCAGGGCAAGAGACCCAGTACTTC; CDR3: CSASNPGQETQYF
length: 11; J: TRBJ2-7; size: few; V: TRBV3-1; D: .; DNA: TGTGCCAGCAGCCGAGCAGGCGGGCAGTACTTC; CDR3: CASSRAGGQYF
length: 19; J: TRBJ2-3; size: .; V: TRBV7-2; D: TRBD2; DNA: TGTGCCAGCAGCCTTTTAGCGGGAGGTGGCTACTCTAGCACAGATACGCAGTATTTT; CDR3: CASSLLAGGGYSSTDTQYF
length: 16; J: TRBJ2-5; size: few; V: TRBV4-2; D: TRBD2; DNA: TGTGCCAGCAGCCAAGGGACTAGCGGGGGGTTAGAGACCCAGTACTTC; CDR3: CASSQGTSGGLETQYF
length: 11; J: TRBJ2-1; size: few; V: TRBV5-1; D: TRBD2; DNA: TGCGCCAGCAGAGAAGCGGGGGAGCAGTTCTTC; CDR3: CASREAGEQFF
length: 14; J: TRBJ2-4; size: many; V: TRBV2; D: TRBD2; DNA: TGTGCCAGCATCCAACTAGCGGGCGGAAACATTCAGTACTTC; CDR3: CASIQLAGGNIQYF
length: 14; J: TRBJ2-6; size: .; V: TRBV12-3/TRBV12-4; D: .; DNA: TGTGCCAGCAGCGGACAGTCGGGGGCCAACTTCCTGACTTTC; CDR3: CASSGQSGANFLTF
length: 13; J: TRBJ1-5; size: few; V: TRBV6-5; D: TRBD1; DNA: TGTGCCAGCGGGGGACAGGGCAATCAGCCCCAGCATTTT; CDR3: CASGGQGNQPQHF
length: 14; J: TRBJ2-7; size: few; V: TRBV20-1; D: .; DNA: TGCAGTGCTAGGGCCGGTGCTGCTCTGTCCGAGCAGTACTTC; CDR3: CSARAGAALSEQYF
length: 15; J: TRBJ2-1; size: .; V: TRBV3-1; D: TRBD1; DNA: TGTGCCAGCAGCCAAGAGGGACAGGGGGCGCTTGAGCAGTTCTTC; CDR3: CASSQEGQGALEQFF
length: 14; J: TRBJ2-1; size: many; V: TRBV4-2; D: .; DNA: TGTGCCAGCAGCCAAGCGGGGGCCTACAATGAGCAGTTCTTC; CDR3: CASSQAGAYNEQFF
length: 14; J: TRBJ2-7; size: .; V: TRBV11-2; D: TRBD1; DNA: TGTGCCAGCAGCAGACTTACGACAGGGACCGAGCAGTACTTC; CDR3: CASSRLTTGTEQYF
length: 15; J: TRBJ2-1; size: .; V: TRBV3-1; D: TRBD2; DNA: TGTGCCAGCAGCCAATGGGGCGGGGGGGAGGATGAGCAGTTCTTC; CDR3: CASSQWGGGEDEQFF
length: 17; J: TRBJ2-1; size: .; V: TRBV28; D: TRBD1; DNA: TGTGCCAGCAGTTTGTCCCTCACCGGGACTGACAGGGGAGTGACGTTCTTC; CDR3: CASSLSLTGTDRGVTFF
length: 16; J: TRBJ2-1; size: few; V: TRBV6-5; D: TRBD2; DNA: TGTGCCAGCAGACCCCCTATCGGGGGGGACTACAATGAGCAGTTCTTC; CDR3: CASRPPIGGDYNEQFF
length: 13; J: TRBJ1-1; size: .; V: TRBV12-3/TRBV12-4; D: .; DNA: TGTGCCAGCAATGGGGCCGCGATCACTAAAGCTTTCTTT; CDR3: CASNGAAITKAFF
length: 16; J: TRBJ2-2; size: .; V: TRBV4-1; D: .; DNA: TGCGCCAGCAGCCAGGTTGAGGGGGCGGGGGCCGGGGAGCTGTTTTTT; CDR3: CASSQVEGAGAGELFF
length: 15; J: TRBJ2-7; size: .; V: TRBV20-1; D: .; DNA: TGCAGTGCCGCCGCAGGGGCGGGTAGCTCCTACGAGCAGTACTTC; CDR3: CSAAAGAGSSYEQYF
length: 15; J: TRBJ2-1; size: few; V: TRBV12-3/TRBV12-4; D: .; DNA: TGTGCCAGCACAAGGGGGGGGCTGTCGGTCAATGAGCAGTTCTTC; CDR3: CASTRGGLSVNEQFF
length: 16; J: TRBJ2-5; size: few; V: TRBV3-1; D: TRBD1; DNA: TGTGCCAGCAGCCAAGATCGGGACAGGGGGCCAGAGACCCAGTACTTC; CDR3: CASSQDRDRGPETQYF
length: 14; J: TRBJ2-7; size: .; V: TRBV28; D: .; DNA: TGTGCCAGCAGCGGGCAGGGAACCGGGCTCGAGCAGTACTTC; CDR3: CASSGQGTGLEQYF
length: 13; J: TRBJ2-5; size: few; V: TRBV28; D: .; DNA: TGTGCCAGCAGAGTTAACAGCTTGGGGACCCAGTACTTC; CDR3: CASRVNSLGTQYF
length: 11; J: TRBJ2-1; size: .; V: TRBV7-2; D: .; DNA: TGTGCCAGCAGCTTAGTAATGGGGCAGTTCTTC; CDR3: CASSLVMGQFF
length: 15; J: TRBJ2-7; size: few; V: TRBV20-1; D: TRBD2; DNA: TGCAGTGCTAGAGATCAGCTAGCGGGAAACTACGAGCAGTACTTC; CDR3: CSARDQLAGNYEQYF